The 28 T cell receptor beta chains below were found in one sample sequenced in a study of early T cells in non-severe SARS-CoV-2 infection. A single record per CDR3 protein comes from TCRdb applying MiXCR to the 5' RACE reads. In the table there are about 80,000 distinct CDR3 sequences, 9.5% to 15% of which are singletons. The sample consisted of whole blood. These receptor sequences come from an adult who was a healthcare worker with PCR-confirmed SARS-CoV-2 infection or an uninfected control (not recorded which).

This clonotype was observed a handful of times. This chain's CDR3 is CASSVGDSHQPQHF. For the CDR3, the DNA is TGTGCCAGCAGCGTAGGGGACTCCCATCAGCCCCAGCATTTT. The chain recombines TRBV9 with TRBJ1-5; D possibly corresponds to TRBD1 (5 bases). The CDR3 is 14 amino acids. CDR1 and CDR2 (germline): SGDLS, YYNGEE. The V gene lost 0 bases and the J gene lost 5 bases, with 9 bases spanning the gap.

This clonotype was counted many times. The chain is built from TRBV6-1 and TRBJ2-2; no clear D gene. The CDR3 totals 13 residues. The germline gives CDR1 MNHNS, CDR2 SASEGT. V lost 7 bases, J lost 6 bases, and 12 bases lay in between. CDR3 nucleotide sequence: TGTGCCAGCACCCCACACTTTCCCGGGGAGCTGTTTTTT. It is translated as CASTPHFPGELFF.

This chain uses TRBV29-1 with TRBJ2-1; 7 bases are shared with TRBD2. The ends lost 8 bases at V and 7 bases at J; junction bases unmatched: 14. From germline, CDR1 is SQVTM and CDR2 ANQGSEA. The CDR3 spans 14 residues. DNA of the CDR3: TGCAGCTCCCGGATGGGGAGGGCCAATAATGAGCAGTTCTTC. Its protein product is CSSRMGRANNEQFF.

This chain connects TRBV20-1 to TRBJ2-7; 7 bases are a match to TRBD1. Germline CDR1 and CDR2: DFQATT and SNEGSKA (reference sequence). The CDR3 sequence is 15 residues long. The trim removed 1 base at V and 3 bases at J, leaving 9 bases unmatched. The CDR3: CSARAGQRVIYEQYF. The CDR3 DNA follows: TGCAGTGCTAGAGCGGGACAGAGAGTTATCTACGAGCAGTACTTC.

About this clonotype itself: With a much larger clone just one base away, this may be a read error. This chain connects TRBV30 to TRBJ1-1; the match to TRBD1 covers 9 bases. Germline CDR1 is GTSNPN and CDR2 is SVGIG (reference sequence). There are 16 residues in the CDR3. Germline trimming cut 3 bases from V and 5 bases from J; bases unmatched to any gene: 13. Written as DNA, the CDR3 is TGTGCCTGGAGCGTATCATACGCCGGGACAGGGACTGAAGCTTTCTTT. This translates into CAWSVSYAGTGTEAFF.

This clonotype was seen a few times. This chain links TRBV12-3 or TRBV12-4 with TRBJ2-3, with TRBD2 as a possible D gene (7 bases). The V and J ends lost 0 bases and 4 bases respectively, with 11 bases between them. The CDR3 has 15 residues. CDR3 in amino acids: CASSLAGGGPDTQYF. The CDR3 nucleotides read TGTGCCAGCAGTTTAGCGGGAGGGGGTCCAGATACGCAGTATTTT.

V gene TRBV13 combines with J gene TRBJ2-2; 10 bases are a match to TRBD2. This CDR3 has 15 residues. V was pared by 5 bases and J by 5 bases, with 5 bases of the junction left unmatched. Germline V gene data show CDR1 as PRHDT and CDR2 as FYEKMQ (reference sequence). As DNA, the CDR3 is TGTGCCAGCAGCAAGGGACTAGCGAGGACCGGGGAGCTGTTTTTT. This sequence encodes CASSKGLARTGELFF.

This clonotype was seen a few times. The V and J genes are TRBV28 and TRBJ2-2; D possibly corresponds to TRBD1 (6 bases). There are 15 residues in the CDR3. CDR1 and CDR2 (germline): MDHEN, SYDVKM. The V end was cut by 2 bases, the J end by 4 bases, with 11 bases between. The CDR3 loop reads CASSLQGLTTGELFF. CDR3 DNA sequence: TGTGCCAGCAGTTTACAGGGGCTCACCACCGGGGAGCTGTTTTTT.

In its sample, this clonotype was seen many times. The chain has TRBV4-1 and TRBJ2-1, with unresolved D. The CDR3 extends over 16 amino acids. Germline-derived CDR1 and CDR2 are MGHRA and YSYEKL. The ends were cut back, 0 bases at V and 4 bases at J, with 13 bases in the middle. In nucleotides, the CDR3 is TGCGCCAGCAGCCAAGATACCCTGGACCATTACAATGAGCAGTTCTTC. Amino acid sequence: CASSQDTLDHYNEQFF.

This clonotype was found a few times. J is TRBJ2-2 and V is TRBV5-1; 7 nucleotides align to TRBD2. This CDR3 contains 16 residues. CDR1 and CDR2 from the germline V gene are SGHRS and YFSETQ. V shed 3 bases, J shed 3 bases, and the junction held 8 bases outside the gene matches. As DNA, the CDR3 is TGCGCCAGCAGCTCCCCCGGGGGGACGGACACCGGGGAGCTGTTTTTT. Protein sequence: CASSSPGGTDTGELFF.

The table lists this clonotype with many counts. The rearrangement joins TRBV15 to TRBJ1-5; D gene uncertain. The germline CDR1 and CDR2 sequences are LNHNV and YYDKDF (reference sequence). The CDR3 is 15 residues long. Trimming shortened V by 5 bases and J by 2 bases, and 13 bases separated the two germline ends. The CDR3 DNA follows: TGTGCCACCAGCTTGGACCCTCAAGGCAATCAGCCCCAGCATTTT. Protein product: CATSLDPQGNQPQHF.

CDR3 in amino acids: CASVGVKDRHNEQFF. The CDR3 DNA reads as TGTGCCTCCGTGGGGGTTAAGGACAGACACAATGAGCAGTTCTTC. The chain combines TRBV30 with TRBJ2-1; D is possibly TRBD1 (6 bases). CDR1 is GTSNPN, CDR2 SVGIG, per germline (reference sequence). Trimming took 7 bases from V and 5 from J, leaving 21 bases between them. CDR3 length equals 15 residues.

This clonotype was picked up a small number of times. This chain's CDR3 is CASSFFTGGSGANVLTF. CDR3 nucleotide sequence: TGTGCCAGCAGCTTCTTTACAGGGGGCTCTGGGGCCAACGTCCTGACTTTC. This chain uses TRBV5-4 with TRBJ2-6; the match to TRBD1 covers 8 bases. The CDR3 is 17 residues long. J lost 0 bases, V lost 2 bases, and 4 bases had no gene match. Per germline, CDR1 SGHNT and CDR2 YYREEE (reference sequence).

With regard to this clonotype: A read error may be the cause here, since a much bigger clone is one base away. The chain has TRBV29-1 and TRBJ2-3, with D perhaps matching TRBD1 (5 bases). The CDR3 contains 13 residues. CDR1 and CDR2 (germline): SQVTM, ANQGSEA. V shed 8 bases and J shed 0 bases, with 12 bases lying between them. CDR3 in DNA: TGCAGCCTTGGTGGACATAGCACAGATACGCAGTATTTT. It yields the protein CSLGGHSTDTQYF.

There are many counts of this clonotype. This chain connects TRBV10-1 to TRBJ2-1; TRBD1 agrees at 8 bases. J lost 1 base, V lost 0 bases, and 5 bases had no gene match. The CDR3 sequence is 17 residues long. Per the germline V gene, CDR1 is WNHNN and CDR2 is SYGVQD (reference sequence). The chain's CDR3 is CASSESDRASSYNEQFF. The CDR3 bases are TGCGCCAGCAGTGAGTCGGACAGGGCGAGTTCCTACAATGAGCAGTTCTTC.

This clonotype occurred a few times. This chain uses TRBV12-3 or TRBV12-4 with TRBJ2-7; a weak D match, TRBD2 (5 bases). The CDR3 spans 12 residues. Trimming pared 6 bases from V and 4 bases from J, leaving 10 bases between. The CDR3 region has the DNA TGTGCCAGCAGCCTTACTAGTTACGAGCAGTACTTC. It is translated as CASSLTSYEQYF.

This chain joins TRBV6-6 and TRBJ2-1; 10 bases are a match to TRBD2. The CDR3 is 15 amino acids. Germline-derived CDR1 and CDR2 are MNHNY and SVGAGI (reference sequence). V lost 5 bases to trimming and J lost 0 bases; unmatched junction nucleotides: 1. The CDR3 DNA sequence: TGTGCCAGCAGTATAGCGGGGGGCTCCTACAATGAGCAGTTCTTC. Residues: CASSIAGGSYNEQFF.

This clonotype was found a few times. This chain joins TRBV6-5 and TRBJ2-5; 7 bases fit TRBD2. The CDR3 loop spans 15 amino acids. V lost 1 base to trimming and J lost 5 bases; unmatched junction nucleotides: 7. Germline lookup yields CDR1 MNHEY and CDR2 SVGAGI. This CDR3 is CASSYWLAGGETQYF. The CDR3 coding sequence is TGTGCCAGCAGTTACTGGTTAGCGGGCGGGGAGACCCAGTACTTC.

V is TRBV7-8 and J is TRBJ1-2; TRBD1 matches at 9 bases. V lost 5 bases, J lost 8 bases, and 15 bases stayed unmatched. Germline V gives CDR1 SGHVS, CDR2 FQNEAQ. The CDR3 contains 16 residues. The CDR3 nucleotides read TGTGCCAGCAGCCCTATCACAGGGGGCGTTTCGGAGGGCTACACCTTC. Its protein is CASSPITGGVSEGYTF. Full variable domain (remainder filled in from reference TRBV7-8 and TRBJ1-2): GAGVSQSPRYKVAKRGQDVALRCDPISGHVSLFWYQQALGQGPEFLTYFQNEAQLDKSGLPSDRFFAERPEGSVSTLKIQRTQQEDSAVYLCASSPITGGVSEGYTFGSGTRLTVV.

This clonotype has a handful of counts. The rearrangement links TRBV19 to TRBJ1-1; D remains unclear. This CDR3 is built from 14 residues. From germline, CDR1 is LNHDA and CDR2 SQIVND (reference sequence). The V end was cut by 7 bases, the J end by 1 base, with 13 bases between. CDR3 sequence reads: CASTPSYRNTEAFF. CDR3 sequence (DNA): TGTGCCAGTACCCCAAGTTATCGGAACACTGAAGCTTTCTTT.

V is TRBV11-3 and J is TRBJ2-1, with 9 bases lining up with TRBD2. The junction had 1 base not matched to a gene; V was cut back by 0 bases and J by 4 bases. This CDR3 contains 15 residues. Looked up from germline, CDR1 is SGHNT and CDR2 is YENEEA. CDR3 sequence reads: CASSLDLAGYNEQFF. The CDR3 region has the DNA TGTGCCAGCAGCTTAGACCTAGCGGGATACAATGAGCAGTTCTTC.

This clonotype was found a few times. The chain uses TRBV7-9 and TRBJ2-5; TRBD1 is a possible D gene (6 bases). Looked up from germline, CDR1 is SEHNR and CDR2 is FQNEAQ (reference sequence). The V end lost 3 bases, the J end lost 7 bases, and 15 bases lay between the germline ends. The CDR3 is 14 amino acids. The CDR3 is CASSFSGDRGTQYF. CDR3 bases: TGTGCCAGCAGCTTCTCAGGGGACCGGGGGACCCAGTACTTC.

The V call is TRBV20-1, the J call TRBJ1-5, with D unclear. Trimming cost V 0 bases and J 4 bases, with 10 bases left between them. The CDR3 loop spans 14 amino acids. Germline CDR1 DFQATT, CDR2 SNEGSKA (reference sequence). CDR3 coding DNA: TGCAGTGCTAGAGATTGGGTCCCGAATCAGCCCCAGCATTTT. Encoded protein: CSARDWVPNQPQHF.

The chain is built from TRBV3-1 and TRBJ2-2, with TRBD2 identical over 7 bases. The CDR3 is made up of 16 amino acids. V dropped 1 base and J dropped 2; count of bases not matched to a gene: 4. Looked up from germline, CDR1 is LGHDT and CDR2 is YNNKEL (reference sequence). CDR3 sequence reads: CASSQGPGGNTGELFF. In DNA form, the CDR3 reads TGTGCCAGCAGCCAAGGACCGGGAGGTAACACCGGGGAGCTGTTTTTT.

In its sample, this clonotype ranks as medium-sized. This sequence joins TRBV7-9 and TRBJ1-5; tentative D call: TRBD1 (6 bases). From germline, CDR1 is SEHNR and CDR2 FQNEAQ (reference sequence). CDR3 length: 15 amino acids. Deletions cut 4 bases from V and 9 bases from J, with 19 bases between. In DNA form, the CDR3 reads TGTGCCAGCAGCTCCACCGCCGCAGGGGACCGGCCCCAGCATTTT. Protein product: CASSSTAAGDRPQHF.

The sample holds a few counts of this clonotype. V usage is TRBV3-1 and J usage is TRBJ1-5, with 7 bases matching TRBD1. V lost 1 base and J lost 6; bases outside the gene matches: 6. Germline V gene data show CDR1 as LGHDT and CDR2 as YNNKEL (reference sequence). This CDR3 is 15 amino acids long. CDR3 DNA: TGTGCCAGCAGCCAAGGGCTAAGGGGGCGTCAGCCCCAGCATTTT. Protein product: CASSQGLRGRQPQHF.

In this sample, this clonotype turned up many times. V is TRBV3-1 and J is TRBJ2-1; tentative D call: TRBD1 (6 bases). Between the trimmed V and J ends, which lost 2 bases and 5 bases, there was a span of 13 bases. The length of the CDR3 is 15 residues. The germline V gene has CDR1 LGHDT and CDR2 YNNKEL (reference sequence). CDR3 sequence: CASSQYPGDHNEQFF. CDR3 sequence (DNA): TGTGCCAGCAGCCAATATCCAGGGGACCACAATGAGCAGTTCTTC.

This clonotype was seen ten or more times. The chain has TRBV28 and TRBJ2-3; D may correspond to TRBD1 or TRBD2 (5 bases each). The CDR3 is 17 residues long. The V and J ends lost 3 bases and 0 bases respectively, with 16 bases between them. Germline CDR1 MDHEN, CDR2 SYDVKM. CDR3 in DNA: TGTGCCAGCAGTTTCGATGAGGGACGGGTTAGCACAGATACGCAGTATTTT. It codes for CASSFDEGRVSTDTQYF.